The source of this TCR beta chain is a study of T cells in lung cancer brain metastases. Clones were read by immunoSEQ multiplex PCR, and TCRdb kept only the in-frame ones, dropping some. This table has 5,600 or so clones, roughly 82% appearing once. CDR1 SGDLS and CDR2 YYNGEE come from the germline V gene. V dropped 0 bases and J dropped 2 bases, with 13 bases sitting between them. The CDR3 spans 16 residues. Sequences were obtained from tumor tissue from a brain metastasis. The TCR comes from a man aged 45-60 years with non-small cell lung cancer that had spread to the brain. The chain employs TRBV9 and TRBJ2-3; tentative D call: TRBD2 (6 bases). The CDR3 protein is CASSVDAGTLTDTQYF. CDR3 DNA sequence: TGTGCCAGCAGCGTAGATGCCGGGACTCTCACAGATACGCAGTATTTT.